The 2 T cell receptor beta chains presented below share a single source sample, sequenced in a study of HIV-infected patients and healthy controls. TCRdb re-called the 5' RACE reads with MiXCR, one entry per CDR3 protein. The table lists approximately 64,000 distinct CDR3 sequences, 15% to 20% of them singletons. Sequenced sample: CD4+ T cells from blood. These receptors all stem from a human donor in good health.

The chain has TRBV12-3 or TRBV12-4 and TRBJ1-5, with a weak D call TRBD1 (6 bases). The CDR3 is 13 amino acids. Trimming cost V 5 bases and J 5 bases, with 10 bases left between them. CDR3 nucleotide sequence: TGTGCCAGCAGTCTAAACAGGGATCAGCCCCAGCATTTT. Protein sequence: CASSLNRDQPQHF.

The V and J genes are TRBV20-1 and TRBJ2-7, with a tentative D call TRBD2 (5 bases). The V and J ends lost 0 bases and 3 bases respectively, with 15 bases between them. The CDR3 is made up of 15 amino acids. Germline V gene data show CDR1 as DFQATT and CDR2 as SNEGSKA (reference sequence). The CDR3 DNA sequence: TGCAGTGCTAGAGATGCGGGCAGCCCTTACTACGAGCAGTACTTC. Its translation is CSARDAGSPYYEQYF.